This TCR beta chain was sequenced during a study of CD8 T cells in Susac syndrome. The authors reverse transcribed roughly 0.5 to 1 ug RNA with random hexamers. TCR beta CDR3 was amplified by immunoSEQ multiplex PCR. This amplification extended across 54 Vbeta and 13 Jbeta segments. TCRdb recomputed calls from the immunoSEQ multiplex PCR reads with MiXCR, one row per CDR3 protein. The sample carries about 200,000 distinct CDR3 sequences, roughly 96% recorded once. This receptor was taken from a human donor in good health. The sequencing sample was made of CD4+ T cells from PBMCs.

The DNA of the CDR3 is TGCAGCGTTGAAGATCCCTCACAGCGGCAGTTCTTC. As protein: CSVEDPSQRQFF. The rearrangement links TRBV29-1 to TRBJ2-1; D is unclear. V shed 0 bases and J shed 12 bases, with 12 bases lying between them. CDR1 and CDR2 from the germline V gene are SQVTM and ANQGSEA. This CDR3 has 12 amino acids.